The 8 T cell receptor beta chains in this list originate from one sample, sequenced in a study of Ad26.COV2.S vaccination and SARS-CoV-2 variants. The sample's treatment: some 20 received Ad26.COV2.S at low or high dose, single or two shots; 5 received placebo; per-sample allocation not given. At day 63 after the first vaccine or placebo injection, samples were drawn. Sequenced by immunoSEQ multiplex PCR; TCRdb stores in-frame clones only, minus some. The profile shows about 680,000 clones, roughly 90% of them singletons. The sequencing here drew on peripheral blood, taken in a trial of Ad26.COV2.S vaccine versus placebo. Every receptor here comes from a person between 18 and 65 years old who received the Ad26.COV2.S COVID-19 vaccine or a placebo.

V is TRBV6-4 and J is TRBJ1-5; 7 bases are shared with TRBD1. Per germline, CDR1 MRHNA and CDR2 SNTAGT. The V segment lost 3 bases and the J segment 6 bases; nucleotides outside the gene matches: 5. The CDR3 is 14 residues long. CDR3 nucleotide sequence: TGTGCCAGCAGTGAAGGGGGCGCCGGTCAGCCCCAGCATTTT. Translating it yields CASSEGGAGQPQHF.

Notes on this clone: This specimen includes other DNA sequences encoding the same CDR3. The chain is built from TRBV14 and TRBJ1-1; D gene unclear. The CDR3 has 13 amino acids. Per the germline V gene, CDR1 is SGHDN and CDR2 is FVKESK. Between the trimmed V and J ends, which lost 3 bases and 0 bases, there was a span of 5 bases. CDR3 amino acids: CASSQNMNTEAFF. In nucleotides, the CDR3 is TGTGCCAGCAGCCAGAACATGAACACTGAAGCTTTCTTT. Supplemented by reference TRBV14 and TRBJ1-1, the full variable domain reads EAGVTQFPSHSVIEKGQTVTLRCDPISGHDNLYWYRRVMGKEIKFLLHFVKESKQDESGMPNNRFLAERTGGTYSTLKVQPAELEDSGVYFCASSQNMNTEAFFGQGTRLTVV.

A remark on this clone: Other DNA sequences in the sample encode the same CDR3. This CDR3 reads CASSYSRGTEAFF. The DNA for the CDR3 is TGTGCCAGCAGTTACTCCAGGGGCACTGAAGCTTTCTTT. V and J are TRBV6-5 and TRBJ1-1, with D possibly being TRBD1 (6 bases). The ends were cut back, 0 bases at V and 4 bases at J, with 6 bases in the middle. Per the germline V gene, CDR1 is MNHEY and CDR2 is SVGAGI. CDR3 size: 13 residues.

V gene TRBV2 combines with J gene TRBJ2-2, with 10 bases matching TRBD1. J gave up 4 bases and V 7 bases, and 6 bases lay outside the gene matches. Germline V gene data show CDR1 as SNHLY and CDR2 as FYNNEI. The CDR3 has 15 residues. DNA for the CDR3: TGTGCCAGCATGAGGGACAGGGGCCGCACCGGGGAGCTGTTTTTT. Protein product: CASMRDRGRTGELFF.

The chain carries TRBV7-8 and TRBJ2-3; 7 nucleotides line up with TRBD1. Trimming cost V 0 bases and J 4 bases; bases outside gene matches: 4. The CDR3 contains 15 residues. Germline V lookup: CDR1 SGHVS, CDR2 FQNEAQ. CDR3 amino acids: CASSLAGGRADTQYF. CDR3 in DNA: TGTGCCAGCAGCTTAGCAGGGGGCCGAGCAGATACGCAGTATTTT.

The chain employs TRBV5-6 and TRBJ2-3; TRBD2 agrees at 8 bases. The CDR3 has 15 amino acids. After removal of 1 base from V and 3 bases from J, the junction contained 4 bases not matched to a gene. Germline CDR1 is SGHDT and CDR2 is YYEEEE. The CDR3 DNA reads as TGTGCCAGCAGCTTGATAGCGGGACTAACAGATACGCAGTATTTT. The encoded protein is CASSLIAGLTDTQYF.

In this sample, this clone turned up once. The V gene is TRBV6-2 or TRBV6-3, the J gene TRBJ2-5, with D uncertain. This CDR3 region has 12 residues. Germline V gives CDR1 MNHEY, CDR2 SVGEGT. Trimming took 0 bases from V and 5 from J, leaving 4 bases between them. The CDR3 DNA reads TGTGCCAGCAGTTACTCCCCGGAGACCCAGTACTTC. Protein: CASSYSPETQYF.

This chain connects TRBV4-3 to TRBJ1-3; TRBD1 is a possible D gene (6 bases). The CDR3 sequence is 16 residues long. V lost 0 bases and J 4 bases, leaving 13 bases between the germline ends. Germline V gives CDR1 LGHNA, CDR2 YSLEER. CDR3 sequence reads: CASSQDTGAQGNTIYF. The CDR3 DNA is TGCGCCAGCAGCCAAGATACGGGGGCGCAGGGAAACACCATATATTTT.